This TCR beta chain was identified in a study of T cells in localized non-small cell lung cancer. Study results and limitations: An association was observed between higher blood T cell density and longer overall survival. Maximal T cell clonality occurred in uninvolved adjacent lung, with tumor ranking below it. Adjacent lung held a median around 60 of the top 100 tumor clones. Only one tumor region went through sequencing, so heterogeneity may still be there.

Some clones are missing from TCRdb's copy, which holds only in-frame ones; the method was immunoSEQ multiplex PCR. The sample records tens of thousands of clones, approximately 93% being singletons. A word on this clone: Its target is unknown.

The CDR3 runs 14 residues. The germline V gene has CDR1 SGHRS and CDR2 YFSETQ. The ends were cut back, 2 bases at V and 1 base at J, with 10 bases in the middle. The rearrangement links TRBV5-1 to TRBJ2-7; TRBD2 might be the D (5 bases). This specimen was peripheral blood, taken before any cancer treatment. The clonotype originates from a man aged 35-75 years with stage I lung adenocarcinoma. CDR3 DNA: TGCGCCAGCAGCTTTCTAGCCGATTCCTACGAGCAGTACTTC. Amino acids: CASSFLADSYEQYF.